These 20 T cell receptor beta chains were sequenced from one sample in a study of T cells in Graves' hyperthyroidism and ophthalmopathy. Regions amplified from RNA transcripts were the TCR beta CDR3 regions. With the HTBI primer set, the TCR CDR3 went through a first round of RT-PCR. TCRdb processed the multiplex PCR reads anew with MiXCR; each CDR3 protein has one entry. The sample yields 300,000 to 450,000 distinct CDR3 sequences, roughly 12% seen once. Sequenced input: blood. These receptors came from a man younger than 45 with Graves' hyperthyroidism that later progressed to Graves' ophthalmopathy.

CDR3 protein: CSARNSYEQYF. The CDR3 DNA sequence: TGCAGTGCTAGGAACTCCTACGAGCAGTACTTC. V is TRBV20-1 and J is TRBJ2-7; D unclear. Per the germline V gene, CDR1 is DFQATT and CDR2 is SNEGSKA (reference sequence). With 3 bases removed from V and 0 bases from J, the gap between germline ends came to 3 bases. This CDR3 spans 11 amino acids.

This clonotype occurred a few times. This sequence joins TRBV5-1 and TRBJ1-2; no clear D. V was cut by 5 bases and J by 2 bases, with 7 bases left in between. The germline gives CDR1 SGHRS, CDR2 YFSETQ. The CDR3 loop spans 12 amino acids. CDR3 sequence reads: CASSYDNYGYTF. The CDR3 DNA is TGCGCCAGCAGTTACGACAACTATGGCTACACCTTC.

This chain connects TRBV7-2 to TRBJ2-6, with 9 bases aligning to TRBD1. The CDR3 covers 17 residues. V gave up 5 bases and J gave up 4 bases; unmatched junction bases: 9. CDR1 is SGHTA and CDR2 is FQGNSA in the germline V gene. The CDR3 DNA is TGTGCCAGCAGCCTAACGACAGGGGGGTGGGGGGCCAACGTCCTGACTTTC. It encodes CASSLTTGGWGANVLTF.

This sequence joins TRBV7-2 and TRBJ2-5; D is perhaps TRBD1 or TRBD2 (7 bases each). This CDR3 comprises 20 residues. V was cut by 6 bases and J by 5 bases, with 34 bases left in between. Germline V CDR1 and CDR2: SGHTA, FQGNSA. The CDR3 loop reads CASSSIRQGGWGYPPETQYF. CDR3 nucleotides: TGTGCCAGCAGTTCGATAAGACAGGGAGGGTGGGGATACCCACCGGAGACCCAGTACTTC. The full variable domain, its missing parts supplied by reference TRBV7-2 and TRBJ2-5, is GAGVSQSPSNKVTEKGKDVELRCDPISGHTALYWYRQSLGQGLEFLIYFQGNSAPDKSGLPSDRFSAERTGGSVSTLTIQRTQQEDSAVYLCASSSIRQGGWGYPPETQYFGPGTRLLVL.

This clonotype was seen a few times. The chain couples TRBV24-1 to TRBJ1-5; D possibly corresponds to TRBD1 (6 bases). Germline V gene sequence: CDR1 KGHDR, CDR2 SFDVKD. V shed 7 bases and J shed 5 bases, with 8 bases lying between them. CDR3 length: 12 residues. In nucleotides, the CDR3 is TGTGCCACCAGCGAGGGGGATCAGCCCCAGCATTTT. The encoded protein is CATSEGDQPQHF.

This rearrangement joins TRBV19 to TRBJ1-4, with TRBD1 identical over 8 bases. J lost 6 bases, V lost 8 bases, and 8 bases had no gene match. CDR1 is LNHDA and CDR2 is SQIVND in the germline V gene (reference sequence). CDR3 size: 14 residues. In DNA, the CDR3 is TGTGCCAGTCCAACAGGGGGTAGGGATGAAAAACTGTTTTTT. Translated, it gives CASPTGGRDEKLFF.

This clonotype was counted many times. This chain links TRBV28 with TRBJ2-1; D is unclear. Trimming removed 5 bases from V and 5 bases from J, with 7 bases in between. The CDR3 has 12 residues. Germline V gene lookup returns CDR1 MDHEN and CDR2 SYDVKM. The CDR3 DNA is TGTGCCAGCAGTCAGGTGCACAATGAGCAGTTCTTC. It specifies CASSQVHNEQFF. The complete variable domain, with remaining parts taken from reference TRBV28 and TRBJ2-1, reads DVKVTQSSRYLVKRTGEKVFLECVQDMDHENMFWYRQDPGLGLRLIYFSYDVKMKEKGDIPEGYSVSREKKERFSLILESASTNQTSMYLCASSQVHNEQFFGPGTRLTVL.

This clonotype turned up a few times. The chain employs TRBV7-9 and TRBJ1-4, with D unresolved. Trimming pared 1 base from V and 6 bases from J, leaving 6 bases between. The length of the CDR3 is 13 residues. The V gene's germline CDR1 is SEHNR and CDR2 FQNEAQ (reference sequence). The CDR3 DNA sequence: TGTGCCAGCAGCTTAGACAACCATGAAAAACTGTTTTTT. Translation gives CASSLDNHEKLFF.

This rearrangement joins TRBV12-5 to TRBJ2-1, with 12 bases matching TRBD2. Germline lookup yields CDR1 LGHNT and CDR2 FRNRAP. This CDR3 has 13 amino acids. J gave up 9 bases and V 5 bases, and 2 bases lay outside the gene matches. CDR3 loop: CASGPSGGVEQFF. CDR3 DNA: TGTGCTAGTGGTCCTAGCGGGGGGGTTGAGCAGTTCTTC.

This clonotype appeared once. The chain recombines TRBV2 with TRBJ1-1, with D perhaps TRBD1 (6 bases). Germline CDR1 reads SNHLY; CDR2 reads FYNNEI. This CDR3 is 14 amino acids long. V shed 5 bases and J shed 3 bases, with 13 bases lying between them. CDR3 bases: TGTGCCAGCAGTTTACGGGGGGGCCACACTGAAGCTTTCTTT. This encodes CASSLRGGHTEAFF.

This clonotype was detected ten times or more. The genes are TRBV10-3 and TRBJ2-7; D remains ambiguous. The CDR3 contains 11 residues. Germline CDR1 ENHRY, CDR2 SYGVKD. V dropped 8 bases and J dropped 6 bases, with 11 bases sitting between them. DNA of the CDR3: TGTGCCATCGCACGCGCGACCGAGCAGTACTTC. Translating it yields CAIARATEQYF.

On this clonotype: A read error may be the cause here, since a much bigger clone is one base away. The chain joins TRBV11-3 to TRBJ2-7; D unresolved. The CDR3 runs 11 residues. The germline gives CDR1 SGHNT, CDR2 YENEEA. V lost 1 base, J lost 5 bases, and 3 bases lay in between. The CDR3, as DNA: TGTGCCAGCAGCTTAGCCCACGAGCAGTACTTC. Translating it yields CASSLAHEQYF.

This clonotype turned up a few times. This chain uses TRBV5-5 with TRBJ1-1; possible D gene TRBD1, 6 bases. In germline, CDR1 is SGHKS, CDR2 YYEKEE (reference sequence). The CDR3 is 13 amino acids. Trimming cost V 2 bases and J 6 bases, with 11 bases left between them. CDR3 sequence: CASSFRGSPEAFF. The CDR3 bases are TGTGCCAGCAGCTTCAGGGGTTCCCCTGAAGCTTTCTTT.

This clonotype was found many times. J is TRBJ2-5 and V is TRBV28; TRBD2 matches at 7 bases. The CDR3 is 13 amino acids. From germline, CDR1 is MDHEN and CDR2 SYDVKM. Losses at the gene ends were 6 bases for V and 4 bases for J; bases not matched to a gene: 5. As DNA, the CDR3 is TGTGCCAGCAGCCCTGCGGGAGTAGAGACCCAGTACTTC. Its translation: CASSPAGVETQYF.

V and J are TRBV6-1 and TRBJ1-6, with 7 positions matching TRBD1. The CDR3 covers 17 residues. Germline V gene lookup returns CDR1 MNHNS and CDR2 SASEGT. Unmatched junction bases numbered 12, after V lost 7 bases and J lost 3 bases. CDR3 nucleotides: TGTGCCAGCATTCTGACCCGTCGACAGGGCTATAATTCACCCCTCCACTTT. Protein sequence: CASILTRRQGYNSPLHF.

In its sample, this clonotype was seen many times. This rearrangement joins TRBV7-8 to TRBJ2-1; D is possibly TRBD1 or TRBD2 (5 bases each). Germline-derived CDR1 and CDR2 are SGHVS and FQNEAQ. Trimming left V 1 base short and J 1 base short, with 11 bases between. There are 16 residues in the CDR3. This chain's CDR3 is CASSLEPGPSYNEQFF. The CDR3 coding sequence is TGTGCCAGCAGCTTAGAACCGGGACCATCCTACAATGAGCAGTTCTTC.

This clonotype was seen ten or more times. The chain joins TRBV12-3 or TRBV12-4 to TRBJ1-5; D gene uncertain. The CDR3 is made up of 15 amino acids. V shed 3 bases and J shed 2 bases, with 11 bases lying between them. The CDR3 DNA reads TGTGCCAGCAGTTTGAACCAGATGGGCAATCAGCCCCAGCATTTT. Translated: CASSLNQMGNQPQHF.

This rearrangement joins TRBV7-2 to TRBJ1-2, with D uncertain. V gave up 1 base and J gave up 8 bases, with 14 bases separating them. This CDR3 comprises 14 residues. The germline CDR1 and CDR2 sequences are SGHTA and FQGNSA. Here the CDR3 DNA reads TGTGCCAGCAGCTTAGGTAGAGTTCTAGGGGGCTACACCTTC. Translated, it gives CASSLGRVLGGYTF. The whole variable domain, remainder taken from reference TRBV7-2 and TRBJ1-2, is GAGVSQSPSNKVTEKGKDVELRCDPISGHTALYWYRQSLGQGLEFLIYFQGNSAPDKSGLPSDRFSAERTGGSVSTLTIQRTQQEDSAVYLCASSLGRVLGGYTFGSGTRLTVV.

The genes are TRBV20-1 and TRBJ1-2, with D hard to call. V was trimmed by 3 bases and J by 5 bases, leaving 19 bases between them. The CDR3 extends over 15 amino acids. The germline V gene has CDR1 DFQATT and CDR2 SNEGSKA (reference sequence). CDR3 amino acids: CSARHPGRGPYGYTF. The DNA of the CDR3 is TGCAGTGCTAGGCACCCGGGGAGAGGTCCGTATGGCTACACCTTC.

This clonotype was seen more than once but under ten times. The gene calls are TRBV9 and TRBJ2-7; the D gene is possibly TRBD1 (5 bases). The CDR3 spans 15 residues. Germline CDR1 and CDR2: SGDLS and YYNGEE. The V end was cut by 0 bases, the J end by 5 bases, with 15 bases between. The CDR3 region has the DNA TGTGCCAGCAGCGTAGGTAGGGGAAGTCTCCACGAGCAGTACTTC. Translating gives CASSVGRGSLHEQYF. Full variable domain (remainder filled in from reference TRBV9 and TRBJ2-7): DSGVTQTPKHLITATGQRVTLRCSPRSGDLSVYWYQQSLDQGLQFLIQYYNGEERAKGNILERFSAQQFPDLHSELNLSSLELGDSALYFCASSVGRGSLHEQYFGPGTRLTVT.